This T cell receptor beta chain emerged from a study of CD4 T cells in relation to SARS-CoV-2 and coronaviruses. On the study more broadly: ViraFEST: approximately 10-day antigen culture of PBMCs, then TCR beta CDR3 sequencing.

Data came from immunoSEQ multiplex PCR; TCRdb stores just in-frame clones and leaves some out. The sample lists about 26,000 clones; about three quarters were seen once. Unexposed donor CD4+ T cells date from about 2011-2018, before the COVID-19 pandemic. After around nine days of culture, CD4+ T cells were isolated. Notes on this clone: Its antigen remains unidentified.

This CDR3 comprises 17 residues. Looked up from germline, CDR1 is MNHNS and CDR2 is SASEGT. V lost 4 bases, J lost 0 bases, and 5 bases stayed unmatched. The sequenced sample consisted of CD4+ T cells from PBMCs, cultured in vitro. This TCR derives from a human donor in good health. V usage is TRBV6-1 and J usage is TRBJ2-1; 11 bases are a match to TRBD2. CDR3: CASSGRLAGSSYNEQFF. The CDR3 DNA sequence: TGTGCCAGCAGTGGGCGACTAGCGGGGAGCTCCTACAATGAGCAGTTCTTC.